Each of the 19 T cell receptor beta chains below was sequenced from the same sample in a study of shared clonotypes between healthy human individuals. Sequencing used immunoSEQ multiplex PCR; TCRdb keeps in-frame clones, though not all of them. Altogether a few million clones are present, around 94% being singletons, with the ten largest covering under 0.15%. Sequenced sample: naive CD4+ T cells sorted from blood. Stated subset: CD45RA+ positively selected. The receptors come from a man younger than 35 in good health.

The rearrangement joins TRBV28 to TRBJ2-3; TRBD2 is a possible D gene (6 bases). Germline lookup yields CDR1 MDHEN and CDR2 SYDVKM. Trimming took 5 bases from V and 2 from J, leaving 11 bases between them. The CDR3 totals 14 residues. The CDR3 reads CASSPGTYTDTQYF. CDR3 sequence (DNA): TGTGCCAGCAGTCCCGGGACTTACACAGATACGCAGTATTTT.

The chain employs TRBV5-4 and TRBJ2-2, with D tentatively TRBD2 (6 bases). Germline V gene sequence: CDR1 SGHNT, CDR2 YYREEE (reference sequence). V gave up 4 bases and J gave up 5 bases, with 21 bases separating them. The CDR3 runs to 17 residues. The CDR3 loop is CASSGGGIGARTGELFF. CDR3 in DNA: TGTGCCAGCAGCGGGGGAGGTATTGGGGCTCGAACCGGGGAGCTGTTTTTT.

The genes are TRBV5-1 and TRBJ2-5; TRBD1 matches 7 bases. This CDR3 is 15 amino acids long. CDR1 SGHRS and CDR2 YFSETQ come from the germline V gene. The V and J ends lost 5 bases and 2 bases, in that order; junction bases with no gene match: 9. The CDR3: CASSDRQGQQETQYF. The CDR3 DNA reads as TGCGCCAGCAGTGATCGACAGGGTCAACAAGAGACCCAGTACTTC.

The chain couples TRBV7-3 to TRBJ2-1; 7 bases agree with TRBD1. Germline lookup yields CDR1 SGHTA and CDR2 FQGTGA. V lost 5 bases, J lost 2 bases, and 6 bases stayed unmatched. There are 15 residues in the CDR3. This CDR3 reads CASSPAGTAYNEQFF. In DNA form, the CDR3 reads TGTGCCAGCAGCCCCGCCGGGACAGCCTACAATGAGCAGTTCTTC.

This clone was recorded once. The same CDR3 also results from other DNA sequences found in this sample. The genes are TRBV5-1 and TRBJ2-3; possible D gene TRBD2, 6 bases. The CDR3 covers 15 residues. The germline V gene has CDR1 SGHRS and CDR2 YFSETQ. V was clipped by 0 bases and J by 2 bases, with 10 bases between them. The CDR3 spells CASSLVRGNTDTQYF. The CDR3 coding sequence is TGCGCCAGCAGCTTGGTACGGGGGAACACAGATACGCAGTATTTT.

The rearrangement joins TRBV18 to TRBJ2-7, with TRBD2 matching 8 bases. This CDR3 region has 15 residues. Unmatched junction bases numbered 9, after V lost 5 bases and J lost 3 bases. Germline V lookup: CDR1 KGHSH, CDR2 LQKENI. The CDR3 spells CASSSSAAGGYEQYF. The CDR3 DNA reads TGTGCCAGCTCATCCTCAGCCGCGGGGGGCTACGAGCAGTACTTC. The whole variable domain, remainder taken from reference TRBV18 and TRBJ2-7, is NAGVMQNPRHLVRRRGQEARLRCSPMKGHSHVYWYRQLPEEGLKFMVYLQKENIIDESGMPKERFSAEFPKEGPSILRIQQVVRGDSAAYFCASSSSAAGGYEQYFGPGTRLTVT.

The chain's CDR3 is CASSETVWGTQYF. The CDR3 coding sequence is TGTGCCAGCAGTGAGACGGTATGGGGGACCCAGTACTTC. The V and J genes are TRBV2 and TRBJ2-5; D is unclear. The germline CDR1 and CDR2 sequences are SNHLY and FYNNEI. The ends were cut back, 3 bases at V and 7 bases at J, with 12 bases in the middle. This CDR3 has 13 residues.

The chain carries TRBV5-5 and TRBJ2-5; 12 nucleotides agree with TRBD2. This CDR3 contains 16 residues. The V segment lost 2 bases and the J segment 3 bases; nucleotides outside the gene matches: 5. Germline CDR1 SGHKS, CDR2 YYEKEE (reference sequence). Here the CDR3 DNA reads TGTGCCAGCAGCTTCACGCTAGCGGGAGGGGAAGAGACCCAGTACTTC. Protein sequence: CASSFTLAGGEETQYF.

Turning to this clone: Other DNA sequences within the sample encode an identical CDR3. The chain couples TRBV7-2 to TRBJ2-3; D gene ambiguous. This CDR3 is built from 14 residues. Germline V gives CDR1 SGHTA, CDR2 FQGNSA. The V gene lost 2 bases and the J gene lost 1 base, with 7 bases spanning the gap. The CDR3 is CASSLRRGTDTQYF. DNA of the CDR3: TGTGCCAGCAGCTTAAGGAGAGGCACAGATACGCAGTATTTT.

This clone was observed a single time. This chain joins TRBV9 and TRBJ1-2; maybe TRBD1 (5 bases). The V end lost 4 bases, the J end lost 3 bases, and 16 bases lay between the germline ends. CDR3 length equals 15 residues. Germline loops: CDR1 SGDLS, CDR2 YYNGEE. Written as DNA, the CDR3 is TGTGCCAGCAGCCCGGGGGGTGAGCCGGACTATGGCTACACCTTC. It specifies CASSPGGEPDYGYTF.

Concerning this clone itself: Other DNA sequences within the sample encode an identical CDR3. This chain joins TRBV4-1 and TRBJ2-7; 10 bases agree with TRBD2. Losses at the gene ends were 1 base for V and 4 bases for J; bases not matched to a gene: 4. Germline V lookup: CDR1 MGHRA, CDR2 YSYEKL. The CDR3 contains 15 residues. CDR3 in amino acids: CASSQAPSGSYEQYF. The CDR3 nucleotides read TGCGCCAGCAGCCAAGCCCCTAGCGGGAGTTACGAGCAGTACTTC.

This clone was detected a few times. The chain employs TRBV27 and TRBJ1-1; perhaps TRBD1 as D (5 bases). This CDR3 has 14 amino acids. Deletions cut 2 bases from V and 7 bases from J, with 14 bases between. Germline V gives CDR1 MNHEY, CDR2 SMNVEV (reference sequence). This chain's CDR3 is CASSLTDKGREAFF. In DNA form, the CDR3 reads TGTGCCAGCAGTTTAACGGACAAGGGGCGTGAAGCTTTCTTT.

V is TRBV5-8 and J is TRBJ1-5; 7 nucleotides align to TRBD1. The CDR3 is 16 residues long. Germline CDR1 and CDR2: SGHTS and YDEGEE. V dropped 4 bases and J dropped 0; count of bases not matched to a gene: 7. The CDR3: CASSDGTAYSNQPQHF. CDR3 bases: TGTGCCAGCAGCGACGGGACAGCCTATAGCAATCAGCCCCAGCATTTT.

For this clone: At the DNA level, this CDR3 is encoded by other sequences in the same sample as well. The chain couples TRBV5-1 to TRBJ2-3, with 7 bases fitting TRBD2. The V gene end was trimmed by 5 bases and the J gene end by 0 bases; junction bases not matched to a gene: 3. The germline CDR1 and CDR2 sequences are SGHRS and YFSETQ. The CDR3 totals 14 residues. Here the CDR3 reads CASRSGTSTDTQYF. CDR3 DNA: TGCGCCAGCAGAAGCGGGACGAGCACAGATACGCAGTATTTT.

The gene calls are TRBV23-1 and TRBJ2-7; D ambiguous. TRBV23-1 is an ORF, and what it does is uncertain. CDR3 length equals 15 residues. Between the trimmed V and J ends, which lost 1 base and 4 bases, there was a span of 14 bases. The CDR3 spells CASSQCSQGPYEQYF. CDR3 nucleotides: TGCGCCAGCAGTCAATGTAGTCAAGGCCCTTACGAGCAGTACTTC.

This chain links TRBV5-1 with TRBJ1-2, with 9 bases identical to TRBD1. J was trimmed by 3 bases and V by 3 bases; bases with no gene match: 0. Germline CDR1 reads SGHRS; CDR2 reads YFSETQ. The CDR3 sequence is 13 residues long. The CDR3 nucleotides are TGCGCCAGCAGCTGGACAGGGGACTATGGCTACACCTTC. Translated: CASSWTGDYGYTF.

The CDR3 spells CASSLLRTETQYF. The CDR3 nucleotides are TGTGCCAGCAGCTTATTGCGGACGGAGACCCAGTACTTC. The rearrangement links TRBV7-2 to TRBJ2-5; D is undetermined. Germline assignment: CDR1 SGHTA and CDR2 FQGNSA. The CDR3 has 13 amino acids. V lost 2 bases and J lost 5, with 9 bases in between.

This chain links TRBV9 with TRBJ2-7; TRBD2 matches 7 bases. This CDR3 comprises 13 residues. V lost 1 base and J lost 9; bases outside the gene matches: 7. Germline CDR1 SGDLS, CDR2 YYNGEE. The CDR3 DNA reads TGTGCCAGCAGCGTATCGGGATCGGGGGGGCAGTACTTC. Amino acids: CASSVSGSGGQYF.

J is TRBJ2-7 and V is TRBV5-1; D not resolved. CDR3 size: 16 residues. The germline gives CDR1 SGHRS, CDR2 YFSETQ. V was shortened by 0 bases and J by 2 bases, with 15 bases between the two germline ends. The DNA for the CDR3 is TGCGCCAGCAGCTTGGCCGCCTTTCCGCCCCCCTACGAGCAGTACTTC. This translates into CASSLAAFPPPYEQYF.